The next 20 T cell receptor beta chains were all read from a single sample in a study of blood T cell repertoires in COVID-19. Sequenced by immunoSEQ multiplex PCR; TCRdb stores in-frame clones only, minus some. Of about 190,000 clones in the sample, roughly 84% were seen once. The sample consisted of peripheral blood. The receptors shown here come from a human donor in a cohort sampled during active COVID-19.

The genes are TRBV2 and TRBJ1-6, with TRBD1 as a possible D gene (5 bases). The CDR3 is 14 amino acids. Trimming stripped 8 bases from V and 8 bases from J, with 16 bases between. The germline gives CDR1 SNHLY, CDR2 FYNNEI. In DNA form, the CDR3 reads TGTGCCAGCCTCCAGGACATACTGGATTCACCCCTCCACTTT. Amino acid sequence: CASLQDILDSPLHF.

CDR3 in amino acids: CAWSGGSDGNTIYF. The CDR3 nucleotides read TGTGCCTGGAGTGGAGGCTCGGATGGAAACACCATATATTTT. This chain connects TRBV30 to TRBJ1-3, with D uncertain. From germline, CDR1 is GTSNPN and CDR2 SVGIG (reference sequence). The ends were cut back, 1 base at V and 3 bases at J, with 10 bases in the middle. This CDR3 has 14 residues.

The rearrangement links TRBV27 to TRBJ2-7, with D possibly TRBD1 on 7 matching bases. With 9 bases removed from V and 3 bases from J, the gap between germline ends came to 15 bases. The CDR3 spans 13 residues. Germline V gene data show CDR1 as MNHEY and CDR2 as SMNVEV (reference sequence). The CDR3 spells CARTQGGLYEQYF. In DNA, the CDR3 is TGTGCCAGAACCCAGGGGGGCCTCTACGAGCAGTACTTC.

The chain employs TRBV30 and TRBJ1-2; D unresolved. There are 13 residues in the CDR3. Trimming removed 5 bases from V and 7 bases from J, with 17 bases in between. Germline CDR1 and CDR2: GTSNPN and SVGIG (reference sequence). CDR3 sequence reads: CAWFRGFRGGYTF. The CDR3 nucleotides read TGTGCCTGGTTCCGAGGTTTTCGGGGTGGCTACACCTTC.

The rearrangement joins TRBV3-1 (or the pseudogene TRBV3-2) to TRBJ1-2; D is possibly TRBD1 (6 bases). V shed 0 bases and J shed 8 bases, with 31 bases lying between them. Germline V gene data show CDR1 as LGHDT and CDR2 as YNNKEL (reference sequence). The CDR3 sequence is 20 residues long. Here the CDR3 reads CASSQEKSGYYRTGSRGYTF. Written as DNA, the CDR3 is TGTGCCAGCAGCCAAGAGAAATCAGGGTATTACCGCACAGGGAGTCGGGGCTACACCTTC.

This clone was counted between two and nine times. The chain links TRBV7-6 to TRBJ2-7, with a possible D match to TRBD1 (6 bases). Per the germline V gene, CDR1 is SGHVS and CDR2 is FNYEAQ. This CDR3 has 15 amino acids. V was trimmed by 3 bases and J by 4 bases, leaving 16 bases between them. The CDR3 DNA follows: TGTGCCAGCAGCTTGGGGCAGGGGATCTCATACGAGCAGTACTTC. Translated: CASSLGQGISYEQYF.

The V call is TRBV7-6, the J call TRBJ2-3, with TRBD1 identical over 11 bases. The CDR3 is 15 residues long. The V and J ends lost 5 bases and 6 bases, in that order; junction bases with no gene match: 7. Per germline, CDR1 SGHVS and CDR2 FNYEAQ. CDR3 in amino acids: CASSKDRGRMDTQYF. CDR3 DNA: TGTGCCAGCAGCAAGGACAGGGGGCGGATGGATACGCAGTATTTT.

The rearrangement joins TRBV11-3 to TRBJ2-1, with D tentatively TRBD2 (7 bases). Trimming shortened V by 5 bases and J by 7 bases, and 18 bases separated the two germline ends. The CDR3 loop spans 15 amino acids. Germline CDR1 is SGHNT and CDR2 is YENEEA. Here the CDR3 reads CASSPGGLGGNEQFF. The CDR3 nucleotides read TGTGCCAGCAGCCCGGGGGGCCTGGGAGGGAATGAGCAGTTCTTC.

In its sample, this clone was seen once. This chain links TRBV29-1 with TRBJ2-7; D is ambiguous. The CDR3 extends over 11 amino acids. Germline V CDR1 and CDR2: SQVTM, ANQGSEA. The ends were cut back, 4 bases at V and 3 bases at J, with 7 bases in the middle. The CDR3: CSVGSYYEQYF. The CDR3 nucleotides read TGCAGCGTTGGGAGTTACTACGAGCAGTACTTC.

This chain uses TRBV5-6 with TRBJ2-1; TRBD2 matches 10 bases. Unmatched junction bases numbered 3, after V lost 2 bases and J lost 4 bases. Germline CDR1 SGHDT, CDR2 YYEEEE. This CDR3 region has 15 residues. This CDR3 is CASSLISGGYNEQFF. CDR3 coding DNA: TGTGCCAGCAGCTTAATTAGCGGGGGGTACAATGAGCAGTTCTTC.

V usage is TRBV6-5 and J usage is TRBJ1-2; D is uncertain. The CDR3 sequence is 14 residues long. V lost 0 bases to trimming and J lost 4 bases, with 9 bases between them. Per germline, CDR1 MNHEY and CDR2 SVGAGI. CDR3 sequence reads: CASSYSRWSYGYTF. The CDR3 bases are TGTGCCAGCAGTTACTCGAGGTGGTCCTATGGCTACACCTTC.

This sequence joins TRBV7-6 and TRBJ2-7; D might be TRBD2 (5 bases). The V and J ends lost 3 bases and 4 bases respectively, with 16 bases between them. CDR3 size: 15 residues. Germline loops: CDR1 SGHVS, CDR2 FNYEAQ. CDR3 nucleotides: TGTGCCAGCAGCTTGGAGTTCGGCGGACTGTACGAGCAGTACTTC. Translation gives CASSLEFGGLYEQYF.

This chain connects TRBV30 to TRBJ2-3, with TRBD1 matching 8 bases. V gave up 5 bases and J gave up 2 bases; unmatched junction bases: 9. The CDR3 sequence is 15 residues long. Germline V CDR1 and CDR2: GTSNPN, SVGIG (reference sequence). The CDR3 loop is CAWDRQGHHTDTQYF. In DNA, the CDR3 is TGTGCCTGGGACCGACAGGGGCATCACACAGATACGCAGTATTTT.

The chain uses TRBV6-1 and TRBJ1-5; possible D gene TRBD1, 5 bases. Trimming removed 2 bases from V and 5 bases from J, with 19 bases in between. This CDR3 spans 17 amino acids. Germline V gene data show CDR1 as MNHNS and CDR2 as SASEGT. The CDR3, as DNA: TGTGCCAGCAGTGAAATTTCGGGGGGGTATCTGGATCAGCCCCAGCATTTT. As protein: CASSEISGGYLDQPQHF.

The genes are TRBV11-2 and TRBJ2-7; a weak D match, TRBD2 (6 bases). The CDR3 covers 15 residues. V lost 3 bases and J 3 bases, leaving 15 bases between the germline ends. CDR1 is SGHAT and CDR2 is FQNNGV in the germline V gene. The CDR3 DNA follows: TGTGCCAGCAGCTTGGAGGGGACTCACCACTACGAGCAGTACTTC. Protein: CASSLEGTHHYEQYF.

J is TRBJ2-2 and V is TRBV3-1 (or the pseudogene TRBV3-2); tentatively, D is TRBD2 (7 bases). V lost 4 bases and J lost 6, with 21 bases in between. The CDR3 extends over 17 amino acids. From germline, CDR1 is LGHDT and CDR2 YNNKEL (reference sequence). The CDR3 sequence: CASSLLPPGEGAGELFF. The CDR3 region has the DNA TGTGCCAGCAGCCTGCTGCCTCCAGGGGAGGGGGCCGGGGAGCTGTTTTTT.

This rearrangement joins TRBV7-9 to TRBJ1-1; 9 bases fit TRBD1. CDR1 is SEHNR and CDR2 is FQNEAQ in the germline V gene (reference sequence). V shed 6 bases and J 5 bases; nucleotides not matched to a gene: 4. The CDR3 is 13 amino acids. The CDR3 sequence is CASRQGARTEAFF. The DNA for the CDR3 is TGTGCCAGCAGACAGGGGGCGCGAACTGAAGCTTTCTTT.

This rearrangement joins TRBV6-5 to TRBJ1-2; TRBD1 aligns across 9 bases. The V gene end was trimmed by 2 bases and the J gene end by 7 bases; junction bases not matched to a gene: 8. The CDR3 spans 15 residues. The germline CDR1 and CDR2 sequences are MNHEY and SVGAGI. CDR3 coding DNA: TGTGCCAGCAGTTACAGTCCACAGGGGGCGGGTGGCTACACCTTC. Encoded protein: CASSYSPQGAGGYTF.

This clone turned up a few times. The V call is TRBV28, the J call TRBJ2-4; 12 bases fit TRBD2. J was trimmed by 0 bases and V by 5 bases; bases with no gene match: 8. The CDR3 sequence is 18 residues long. Germline CDR1 is MDHEN and CDR2 is SYDVKM. As DNA, the CDR3 is TGTGCCAGCAGTCGCCGGGGACTAGCGGGTTTAGCCAAAAACATTCAGTACTTC. Amino acids: CASSRRGLAGLAKNIQYF.

This clone appeared a few times. V is TRBV4-1 and J is TRBJ2-1, with no clear D. The CDR3 has 13 residues. Germline CDR1 reads MGHRA; CDR2 reads YSYEKL. V was trimmed by 0 bases and J by 15 bases, leaving 15 bases between them. This CDR3 reads CASSQDGPGLAFF. In DNA form, the CDR3 reads TGCGCCAGCAGCCAAGACGGTCCCGGGTTAGCGTTCTTC.